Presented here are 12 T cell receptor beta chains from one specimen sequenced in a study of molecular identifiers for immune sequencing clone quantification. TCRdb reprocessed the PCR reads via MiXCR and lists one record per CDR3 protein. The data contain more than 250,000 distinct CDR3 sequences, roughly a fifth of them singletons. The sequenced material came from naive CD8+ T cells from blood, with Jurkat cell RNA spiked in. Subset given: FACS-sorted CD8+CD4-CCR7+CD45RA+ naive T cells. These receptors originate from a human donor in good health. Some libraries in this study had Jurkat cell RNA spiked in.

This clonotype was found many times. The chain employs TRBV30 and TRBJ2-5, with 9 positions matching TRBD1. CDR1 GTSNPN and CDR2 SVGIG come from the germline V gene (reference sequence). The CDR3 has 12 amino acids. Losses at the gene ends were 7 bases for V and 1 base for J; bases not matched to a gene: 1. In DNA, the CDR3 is TGTGCCTCGACAGGGGGCCAAGAGACCCAGTACTTC. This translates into CASTGGQETQYF.

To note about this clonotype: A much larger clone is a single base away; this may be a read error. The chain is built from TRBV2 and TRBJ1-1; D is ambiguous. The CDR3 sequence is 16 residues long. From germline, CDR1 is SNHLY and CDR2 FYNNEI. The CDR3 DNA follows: TGTGCCAGCAGTGAAGATCAAACAGCGAACCCTTTTGAAGCTATCTTT. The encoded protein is CASSEDQTANPFEAIF.

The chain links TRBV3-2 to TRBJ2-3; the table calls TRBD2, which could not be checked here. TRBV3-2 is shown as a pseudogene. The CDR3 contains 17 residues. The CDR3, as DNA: TGTGCCAGCAGCCACCAGCGGGCGGGCCTGTGGACAGATACGCAGTATTTT. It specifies CASSHQRAGLWTDTQYF.

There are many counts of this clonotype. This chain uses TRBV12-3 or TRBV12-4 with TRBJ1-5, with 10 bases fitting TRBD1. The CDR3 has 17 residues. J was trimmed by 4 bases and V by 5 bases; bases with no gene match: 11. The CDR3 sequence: CASSPEGQGWENQPQHF. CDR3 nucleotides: TGTGCCAGCAGTCCCGAGGGACAGGGGTGGGAAAATCAGCCCCAGCATTTT.

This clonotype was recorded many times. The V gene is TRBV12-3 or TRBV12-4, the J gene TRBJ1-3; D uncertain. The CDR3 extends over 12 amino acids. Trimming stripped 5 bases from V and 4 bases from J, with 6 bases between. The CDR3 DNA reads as TGTGCCAGCAGTCCCACGGGAAACACCATATATTTT. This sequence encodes CASSPTGNTIYF.

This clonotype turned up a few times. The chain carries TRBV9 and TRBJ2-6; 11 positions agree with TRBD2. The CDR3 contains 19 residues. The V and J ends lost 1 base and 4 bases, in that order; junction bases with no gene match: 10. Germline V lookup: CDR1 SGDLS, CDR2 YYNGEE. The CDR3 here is CASSVNPGLAGPGANVLTF. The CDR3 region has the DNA TGTGCCAGCAGCGTAAACCCCGGACTAGCGGGTCCCGGGGCCAACGTCCTGACTTTC.

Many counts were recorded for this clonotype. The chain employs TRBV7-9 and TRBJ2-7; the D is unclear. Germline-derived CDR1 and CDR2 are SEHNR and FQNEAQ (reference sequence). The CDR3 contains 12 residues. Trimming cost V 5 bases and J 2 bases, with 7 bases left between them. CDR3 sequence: CASSRDTYEQYF. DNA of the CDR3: TGTGCCAGCAGCAGGGATACCTACGAGCAGTACTTC.

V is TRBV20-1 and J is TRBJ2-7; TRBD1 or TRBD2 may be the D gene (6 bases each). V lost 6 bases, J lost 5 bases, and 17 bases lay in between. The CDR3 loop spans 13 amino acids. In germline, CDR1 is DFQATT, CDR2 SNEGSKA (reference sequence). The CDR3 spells CSARGGGRDEQYF. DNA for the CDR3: TGCAGTGCCCGAGGAGGGGGACGGGACGAGCAGTACTTC.

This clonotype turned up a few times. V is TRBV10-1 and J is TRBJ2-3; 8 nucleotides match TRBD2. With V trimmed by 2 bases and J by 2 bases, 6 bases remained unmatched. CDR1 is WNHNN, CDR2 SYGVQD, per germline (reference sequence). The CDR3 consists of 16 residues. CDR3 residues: CASSEIRGGYTDTQYF. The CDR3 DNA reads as TGCGCCAGCAGTGAGATTCGGGGGGGGTACACAGATACGCAGTATTTT.

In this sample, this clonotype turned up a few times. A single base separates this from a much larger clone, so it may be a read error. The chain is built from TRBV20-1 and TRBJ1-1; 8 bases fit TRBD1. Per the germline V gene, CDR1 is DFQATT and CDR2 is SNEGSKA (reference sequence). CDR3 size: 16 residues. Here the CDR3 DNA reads TGCAGTGCTGGAGACTACCAGGGGGCAAAGAACACTGAAGCTTTCTTT. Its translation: CSAGDYQGAKNTEAFF.

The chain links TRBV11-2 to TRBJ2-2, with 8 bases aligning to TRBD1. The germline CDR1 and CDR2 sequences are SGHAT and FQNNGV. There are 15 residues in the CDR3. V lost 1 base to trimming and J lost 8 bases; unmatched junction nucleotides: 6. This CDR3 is CASSLVTGGYGELFF. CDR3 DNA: TGTGCCAGCAGCTTAGTCACAGGGGGTTATGGGGAGCTGTTTTTT.

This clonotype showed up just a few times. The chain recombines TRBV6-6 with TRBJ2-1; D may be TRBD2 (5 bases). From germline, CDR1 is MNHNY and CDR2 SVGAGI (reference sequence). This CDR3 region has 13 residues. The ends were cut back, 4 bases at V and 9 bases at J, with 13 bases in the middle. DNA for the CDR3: TGTGCCAGCAGTTTCGGTAGCGTTGGTGAGCAGTTCTTC. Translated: CASSFGSVGEQFF.